This T cell receptor beta chain was retrieved from a study of cytomegalovirus exposure and HLA in healthy donors (dated by TCRdb to between 2016 and 2019). Looking at the study overall: An earlier analysis of 550 to 700 of the donors reported about 250 Gb of sequence data and around 120 million unique TCR beta sequences from roughly 180 million T cells. An early release covering just under 650 HLA-typed donors comprised 250 to 350 gigabases of sequencing data and around 86 million unique TCR sequences. The genetic ancestry cluster associated with self-reported Caucasian donors included 81% of the roughly 390 genotyped donors. The study aimed to test whether signatures of past pathogen exposure could be identified by cataloging public T cell receptors. The T cell repertoires of 550 to 850 subjects were profiled by immunosequencing and related to cytomegalovirus serostatus. In addition to the first cohort of roughly 700 subjects, a separate validation cohort of about 120 different subjects was used. High-throughput TCR immunosequencing, statistical association of individual TCRs with disease status, and machine learning were combined to predict cytomegalovirus infection status. To study patterns of TCR occurrence, a later analysis re-analyzed previously published TCR beta repertoires from 600 to 750 donors and added high-resolution HLA genotyping. Rather than using new phenotypic data, the later analysis identified candidate immune exposures from TCR beta sequences and from how often those sequences occurred across donors. In an earlier analysis of a few hundred of the donors, high-throughput TCR beta sequencing was used to judge whether each TCR beta V gene segment behaved as functional or pseudogenic. Donor age, sex, ethnicity and CMV serostatus were collected together with the repertoire data. Genome-wide SNP genotypes for about 55% of the roughly 670 donors were used in a later genetic analysis, which treated that subset as a discovery cohort. All discovery cohort repertoires had been generated using a single sequencing platform. HLA typing covered class I and class II loci at four-digit resolution. Typing coverage varied by locus: roughly 629-640 donors for A, B, C, DRB1 and DQB1; 522 for DQA1; about 600 for DPA1; around 450 for DPB1. About 5 DR-DQ haplotypes were handled as single units for association and clustering, since linkage in the cohort was strong. On average, around 240,000 unique TCR beta nucleotide sequences were sequenced per donor among fewer than 500 genotyped donors of the cohort, with roughly 19% of those sequences being non-productive. What the authors observed across the whole study: In both the original and validation cohorts, the classifier was reported to diagnose cytomegalovirus status with high specificity and sensitivity. The only immune exposure information available for the cohort was CMV serostatus. While some public TCRs were present in many individuals, most TCR sequences turned up only very rarely across donors. According to a later analysis, parvovirus B19, influenza, CMV and Epstein-Barr virus appeared linked to several top co-occurrence clusters. Most CMV-associated TCR beta chains appeared to be HLA-restricted in a later analysis, and the HLA associations seemed to be driven largely by CMV exposure. Correlated functional status among segregating V segments might be attributable to linkage disequilibrium, but an unknown experimental factor could not be ruled out. Strong co-occurrence of HLA alleles, especially DR and DQ, made assigning TCR associations to individual alleles difficult. V-gene and J-gene trimming of TCR beta chains was associated with a missense DCLRE1C variant in a later genetic analysis, and the association was replicated in an independent cohort. HLA typing was unavailable for some donors at each locus, so association tests used only the typed subset. In a later analysis, the rate of TCR association differed among HLA loci, with DRB1 alleles having the most associated TCRs and HLA-C alleles having the fewest. In an earlier analysis of 450 to 750 of the donors, most TCR beta V segments appeared in productive rearrangements about 87% or about 30% of the time, broadly matching IMGT annotations. Roughly uniform sequencing depth across donors was assumed in presence/absence analyses, although this assumption may not hold. Only TCR beta chains were sequenced in this cohort, and the absence of alpha or paired-chain data limited detectable features. A total of roughly 160 TCR beta chains were listed by the study as associated with cytomegalovirus. Some IMGT-functional V segments, including TRBV6-2 and TRBV6-3, could not be told apart with the 87-base-pair reads, so those segments were excluded. In vitro tests confirmed that a few of the cytomegalovirus-associated TCR beta chains recognize cytomegalovirus antigens. At a false discovery rate of 0.05, a later analysis linked roughly 17,000 TCR beta sequences to specific HLA alleles. The authors suggested that the approach could potentially be generalized to other disease states and immunological phenotypes. In a later analysis, HLA-associated TCR beta chains showed more clonal expansion and lower generation probabilities than non-associated chains that were equally common. A group of highly shared sequence variants was considered likely to be a technical artifact of the sequencing pipeline. Because counts were too low, about 15 rarely observed V segments, including chromosome 9 orphons, were left out of the earlier analysis of about 500 of the donors. According to a later genetic analysis, donors in an Asian-associated ancestry cluster had fewer N-insertions in productive TCRs than the approximately 650-donor mean. A further reported finding was that TCR beta sequences accurately predicted the HLA-A and HLA-B alleles for most subjects in the first cohort.

The library was produced with the immunoSEQ multiplex PCR assay. For the multiplex PCR, a mixture combining 60 forward primers for TCR Vbeta segments and 13 reverse primers for TCR Jbeta segments was used. A multiplex PCR assay on genomic DNA amplified the CDR3 region of rearranged TCR beta genes. The amplified TCR beta libraries were sequenced on the Illumina HiSeq System as 87-base-pair reads. The original pipeline was this. A later analysis tallied approximately 87 million unique TCR beta chains across the 610 or so repertoires, and about 10 million of those chains were shared by two or more donors. Raw reads were error-corrected and collapsed into unique sequences with a nearest-neighbor algorithm that merged closely related sequences to remove PCR and sequencing errors. CDR3 sequences were aligned to IMGT reference sequences to assign V, D and J gene segments. For a sequence to be retained, a match of at least six nucleotides to both a V gene segment and a J gene segment was required. A rearrangement counted as productive if the CDR3 had no stop codons and remained in frame with V and J, and every other rearrangement counted as non-productive. Following IMGT convention, CDR3 was defined as the stretch from the second conserved V-encoded cysteine up to the conserved J-encoded phenylalanine. The earlier analysis of approximately 500 of the donors excluded sequences that lacked an unambiguous match to a single V gene segment. In an earlier analysis of roughly 500 of the donors, V segments were called functional above 56.7% productive rearrangements and were called segregating when the between-donor standard deviation exceeded 5%. A statistical classification framework was built for diagnosing cytomegalovirus status from the catalog of TCR beta chain sequences. In a later analysis, V and J genes were assigned by comparing TCR nucleotide sequences against IMGT/GENE-DB human TR gene sequences. The TCRdist pipeline was used in a later analysis to assign CDR3 sequences and most-parsimonious VDJ recombination scenarios. In a later analysis, each TCR beta chain was defined by its CDR3 amino acid sequence together with its V-gene family, and reads lacking a unique V-gene family were excluded. In a later analysis, 500 to 650 highly shared, low-generation-probability nucleotide sequences were removed to address suspected cross-contamination and a sequencing artifact. A later analysis calculated a clonal expansion index for each public chain from normalized within-repertoire ranks of inferred template counts. Generation probabilities in a later analysis came from a VDJ recombination model fitted to out-of-frame rearrangements, and those results were checked against IGoR. Hypergeometric tests were used in a later analysis to score TCR-TCR, TCR-HLA and TCR-CMV co-occurrence, with a repertoire-size bias correction applied to the TCR pairs. False discovery rates were estimated in a later analysis by permuting HLA or CMV assignments 20 times. In a later analysis, co-occurring TCRs were grouped using DBSCAN, with TCRdist sequence similarity added in when clustering inside HLA-allele-positive subsets. Co-occurrence clustering excluded repertoires with fewer than 30,000 or more than 120,000 public chains, plus five with anomalous nucleotide sharing. TCRdb took this table from immuneACCESS and kept in-frame rearrangements with V and J called. Such tables lack part of the clones; where checked against another copy, unresolved V genes explain under half of the gap, and the rest is unexplained. V and J calls and clone size are those listed in that table; D and trimming were worked out from the DNA. This sample lists 200,000 or so clones; roughly three quarters were detected once. Of the sample, 1.7% falls within the top ten clones.

The V and J ends are trimmed by 5 bases and 3 bases, leaving 14 bases between them. From cysteine to phenylalanine, the CDR3 is 15 amino acids long. CDR3 DNA is the only sequence kept; it has 45 bases, read in frame from the first base. The germline V gene (reference sequence) specifies SEHNR as CDR1 and FQNEAQ as CDR2. The cohort was made up of 500 to 800 healthy bone marrow donors. Cohort members were all nominally healthy when sampled, although unrecorded immune exposures were likely present. The donor tested CMV seronegative, placing the donor among the roughly 340 seronegative members of the cohort. Each donor provided a peripheral blood sample, and peripheral blood mononuclear cells were used for TCR beta sequencing. The Qiagen DNeasy Blood Extraction Kit was used to extract genomic DNA from the blood cell samples. Note on this clone: No cognate antigen has been identified for it. Per-base quality was not reported, and no clone a single base away is much larger than it.

The sample was PBMCs. The rearranged chain carries TRBV7-9 and TRBJ1-5; tentative D gene TRBD1, with 5 bases matching. The TCR comes from a man aged 50 to 60 in good health and CMV-seronegative. This receptor carries the CDR3 CASSPPGLHNQPQHF. The DNA sequence is as follows: TGTGCCAGCAGCCCCCCGGGACTGCACAATCAGCCCCAGCATTTT.